The 28 T cell receptor beta chains below all came from one sample that was sequenced in a study of blood T cell repertoires in COVID-19. Assay: immunoSEQ multiplex PCR; the TCRdb copy retains only in-frame clones and omits some. Of 100,000 to 150,000 clones listed, around 83% are singletons. The sequencing input was peripheral blood. Receptors were obtained from a man aged 60-69 years with acute or convalescent COVID-19.

The CDR3 region is CASSRDSIEWGDTQYF. In DNA form, the CDR3 reads TGTGCCAGCAGTAGGGACAGCATCGAGTGGGGAGATACGCAGTATTTT. The chain combines TRBV2 with TRBJ2-3; TRBD1 aligns across 7 bases. V shed 5 bases, J shed 5 bases, and the junction held 13 bases outside the gene matches. CDR1 is SNHLY and CDR2 is FYNNEI in the germline V gene. This CDR3 comprises 16 residues.

This clone was counted a few times. The rearrangement joins TRBV7-9 to TRBJ1-4, with TRBD1 matching over 8 bases. V trimming: 5 bases; J trimming: 6 bases; junction bases outside the gene matches: 8. CDR1 is SEHNR and CDR2 is FQNEAQ in the germline V gene (reference sequence). The CDR3 is made up of 15 amino acids. As DNA, the CDR3 is TGTGCCAGCAGCCCCGGGGACAGGACTCATGAAAAACTGTTTTTT. Translating gives CASSPGDRTHEKLFF.

This clone was detected many times. V is TRBV9 and J is TRBJ2-1; the D gene is possibly TRBD1 (6 bases). CDR3 length equals 15 residues. V was trimmed by 0 bases and J by 1 base, leaving 8 bases between them. Germline V gene lookup returns CDR1 SGDLS and CDR2 YYNGEE. The CDR3 protein is CASSVEGGSYNEQFF. CDR3 coding DNA: TGTGCCAGCAGCGTAGAAGGGGGTTCCTACAATGAGCAGTTCTTC.

The chain carries TRBV5-1 and TRBJ2-5; no reliable D call. Per germline, CDR1 SGHRS and CDR2 YFSETQ. V was trimmed by 0 bases and J by 5 bases, leaving 8 bases between them. This CDR3 comprises 13 residues. CDR3 in amino acids: CASSLVRLETQYF. CDR3 DNA: TGCGCCAGCAGCTTGGTCAGGCTGGAGACCCAGTACTTC.

CDR3 bases: TGTGCCACCAGTGAATCCGGGACAGGACGAGAGACCCAGTACTTC. It is translated as CATSESGTGRETQYF. The chain employs TRBV24-1 and TRBJ2-5; 8 bases are shared with TRBD1. Trimming removed 4 bases from V and 4 bases from J; junction bases left unmatched: 7. The germline CDR1 and CDR2 sequences are KGHDR and SFDVKD. This CDR3 is built from 15 residues.

The chain's CDR3 is CASSQDRGMQETQYF. The CDR3 DNA reads as TGTGCCAGCAGCCAAGATCGCGGGATGCAAGAGACCCAGTACTTC. This chain uses TRBV14 with TRBJ2-5, with TRBD2 as a possible D gene (6 bases). Germline CDR1 and CDR2: SGHDN and FVKESK. CDR3 length equals 15 residues. The V gene lost 0 bases and the J gene lost 2 bases, with 10 bases spanning the gap.

The chain is built from TRBV3-1 (or the pseudogene TRBV3-2) and TRBJ2-6; TRBD1 aligns across 8 bases. The V gene end was trimmed by 4 bases and the J gene end by 2 bases; junction bases not matched to a gene: 1. The CDR3 covers 15 residues. The germline CDR1 and CDR2 sequences are LGHDT and YNNKEL (reference sequence). The CDR3: CASSLQGAGANVLTF. CDR3 coding DNA: TGTGCCAGCAGCCTACAGGGGGCTGGGGCCAACGTCCTGACTTTC.

V and J are TRBV19 and TRBJ2-7, with D possibly TRBD1 on 5 matching bases. The germline gives CDR1 LNHDA, CDR2 SQIVND (reference sequence). This CDR3 region has 14 residues. Deletions cut 2 bases from V and 3 bases from J, with 11 bases between. The chain's CDR3 is CASSINQGGYEQYF. CDR3 bases: TGTGCCAGTAGTATAAATCAGGGCGGCTACGAGCAGTACTTC.

J is TRBJ1-1 and V is TRBV7-3; tentative D call: TRBD1 (5 bases). V gave up 3 bases and J gave up 5 bases, with 13 bases separating them. The CDR3 runs to 14 residues. Germline-derived CDR1 and CDR2 are SGHTA and FQGTGA. CDR3 sequence reads: CASSLDAGMTEAFF. CDR3 coding DNA: TGTGCCAGCAGCTTGGACGCAGGGATGACTGAAGCTTTCTTT.

Written as DNA, the CDR3 is TGTGCCAGCACATCTACTAGCGGGGAGACCCAGTACTTC. This codes for CASTSTSGETQYF. The rearrangement links TRBV18 to TRBJ2-5, with TRBD2 matching over 9 bases. Germline loops: CDR1 KGHSH, CDR2 LQKENI. V lost 8 bases and J lost 5; bases outside the gene matches: 6. The CDR3 contains 13 residues.

V and J are TRBV10-3 and TRBJ2-7, with 12 bases aligning to TRBD2. Germline loops: CDR1 ENHRY, CDR2 SYGVKD. This CDR3 is 14 amino acids long. J lost 5 bases, V lost 11 bases, and 10 bases had no gene match. The CDR3: CAASTSGRIDEQYF. The CDR3 DNA sequence: TGTGCCGCTTCCACTAGCGGGAGGATCGACGAGCAGTACTTC.

The chain combines TRBV12-5 with TRBJ1-2; TRBD1 agrees at 7 bases. There are 20 residues in the CDR3. Trimming cost V 0 bases and J 0 bases; bases outside gene matches: 16. In germline, CDR1 is LGHNT, CDR2 FRNRAP. The CDR3 spells CASGLVLGWGQKPSNYGYTF. CDR3 DNA: TGTGCTAGTGGTTTGGTACTAGGGTGGGGACAGAAACCTTCTAACTATGGCTACACCTTC.

The CDR3 coding sequence is TGTGCCAGCAGTCCCCGGCCCGCGGGGACCGGGGAGCTGTTTTTT. Translation gives CASSPRPAGTGELFF. The chain joins TRBV27 to TRBJ2-2; D might be TRBD2 (6 bases). Trimming took off 5 bases at V and 5 bases at J, with 15 bases between the two ends. Germline loops: CDR1 MNHEY, CDR2 SMNVEV (reference sequence). The CDR3 contains 15 residues.

The chain carries TRBV24-1 and TRBJ2-7, with TRBD1 as a possible D gene (5 bases). The CDR3 covers 12 residues. The germline V and J ends were trimmed by 4 bases and 12 bases, with 15 bases remaining between them. Germline V gene data show CDR1 as KGHDR and CDR2 as SFDVKD. This CDR3 reads CATSELSGFLYF. The CDR3 DNA reads TGTGCCACCAGTGAGTTATCAGGGTTTCTGTACTTC.

The chain links TRBV6-1 to TRBJ2-3; D possibly corresponds to TRBD2 (5 bases). V was shortened by 3 bases and J by 5 bases, with 6 bases between the two germline ends. The CDR3 is 12 amino acids. From germline, CDR1 is MNHNS and CDR2 SASEGT. CDR3 residues: CASSDRGDTQYF. As DNA, the CDR3 is TGTGCCAGCAGTGACCGGGGAGATACGCAGTATTTT.

The genes are TRBV5-1 and TRBJ2-7; no clear D. Trimming took off 4 bases at V and 4 bases at J, with 12 bases between the two ends. Germline V lookup: CDR1 SGHRS, CDR2 YFSETQ. The length of the CDR3 is 13 residues. The CDR3 loop is CASSPASGYEQYF. The CDR3 DNA follows: TGCGCCAGCAGCCCAGCCTCCGGGTACGAGCAGTACTTC.

The CDR3 DNA is TGTGCCAGTAGTCGGACACCGCTCTCTGGAAACACCATATATTTT. Translation gives CASSRTPLSGNTIYF. This chain connects TRBV19 to TRBJ1-3, with a possible D match to TRBD1 (5 bases). Trimming shortened V by 5 bases and J by 0 bases, and 11 bases separated the two germline ends. The CDR3 loop spans 15 amino acids. Germline V gene sequence: CDR1 LNHDA, CDR2 SQIVND (reference sequence).

The chain employs TRBV28 and TRBJ2-4, with 9 positions matching TRBD2. The ends lost 2 bases at V and 3 bases at J; junction bases unmatched: 5. CDR1 is MDHEN and CDR2 is SYDVKM in the germline V gene. This CDR3 is 16 amino acids long. The CDR3 spells CASSLLSGSVKNIQYF. CDR3 DNA sequence: TGTGCCAGCAGTTTACTTAGCGGGAGTGTCAAAAACATTCAGTACTTC.

This clone was counted a single time. V is TRBV9 and J is TRBJ1-3; TRBD1 is a possible D gene (5 bases). V shed 4 bases and J shed 1 base, with 9 bases lying between them. Germline CDR1 and CDR2: SGDLS and YYNGEE. The CDR3 totals 14 residues. As DNA, the CDR3 is TGTGCCAGCAGCCTCGGGGGTTCTGGAAACACCATATATTTT. Translation: CASSLGGSGNTIYF.

V usage is TRBV28 and J usage is TRBJ2-7; perhaps TRBD1 as D (5 bases). The germline gives CDR1 MDHEN, CDR2 SYDVKM. V was cut by 7 bases and J by 0 bases, with 19 bases left in between. This CDR3 has 16 amino acids. DNA of the CDR3: TGTGCCAGCACTCCCTCGGACACGTGGAGCTCCTACGAGCAGTACTTC. Its protein is CASTPSDTWSSYEQYF.

The V and J genes are TRBV19 and TRBJ1-2, with a weak D call TRBD1 (6 bases). Germline V gives CDR1 LNHDA, CDR2 SQIVND (reference sequence). The V end lost 8 bases, the J end lost 2 bases, and 27 bases lay between the germline ends. The CDR3 sequence is 18 residues long. In DNA, the CDR3 is TGTGCCAGTGCCGACGGGGGGGCGCGGAGTATCCTGAACTATGGCTACACCTTC. It specifies CASADGGARSILNYGYTF.

The V and J genes are TRBV29-1 and TRBJ2-3, with 13 positions matching TRBD2. With V trimmed by 3 bases and J by 0 bases, 9 bases remained unmatched. Germline V gene data show CDR1 as SQVTM and CDR2 as ANQGSEA. CDR3 length: 18 amino acids. The CDR3 region is CSVEGTSGKLGSTDTQYF. CDR3 sequence (DNA): TGCAGCGTTGAGGGGACTAGCGGGAAGTTGGGGAGCACAGATACGCAGTATTTT.

The genes are TRBV9 and TRBJ2-1; 12 bases match TRBD2. The germline gives CDR1 SGDLS, CDR2 YYNGEE. The CDR3 covers 17 residues. V lost 3 bases and J lost 3; bases outside the gene matches: 7. The CDR3 region has the DNA TGTGCCAGCAGCGGAGAAACTAGCGGGAGGCTCTACAATGAGCAGTTCTTC. This sequence encodes CASSGETSGRLYNEQFF.

This chain connects TRBV11-2 to TRBJ1-5; 7 nucleotides match TRBD1. The junction had 3 bases not matched to a gene; V was cut back by 1 base and J by 3 bases. The CDR3 has 15 residues. CDR1 is SGHAT and CDR2 is FQNNGV in the germline V gene. CDR3 in amino acids: CASSLGRGLNQPQHF. The CDR3 DNA reads as TGTGCCAGCAGCTTAGGGAGGGGGCTCAATCAGCCCCAGCATTTT.

The chain recombines TRBV4-2 with TRBJ1-6; D might be TRBD1 (6 bases). The CDR3 runs to 13 residues. Looked up from germline, CDR1 is LGHNA and CDR2 is YNFKEQ. Deletions cut 5 bases from V and 10 bases from J, with 12 bases between. CDR3 protein: CASSVTGGSPLHF. CDR3 coding DNA: TGTGCCAGCAGCGTTACTGGGGGCTCACCCCTCCACTTT.

The chain joins TRBV28 to TRBJ2-7, with 10 nucleotides matching TRBD2. CDR1 is MDHEN and CDR2 is SYDVKM in the germline V gene. The CDR3 has 16 residues. V dropped 5 bases and J dropped 5; count of bases not matched to a gene: 12. CDR3 nucleotide sequence: TGTGCCAGCAGTGTGTCAAACCTAGCGGGAGTCAACGAGCAGTACTTC. This codes for CASSVSNLAGVNEQYF.

J is TRBJ2-4 and V is TRBV28, with 9 bases identical to TRBD2. CDR1 and CDR2 (germline): MDHEN, SYDVKM. CDR3 size: 18 residues. J was trimmed by 0 bases and V by 2 bases; bases with no gene match: 8. The CDR3 bases are TGTGCCAGCAGTTTACCTGATAGCGGGAGACTAGCCAAAAACATTCAGTACTTC. The encoded protein is CASSLPDSGRLAKNIQYF.

In this sample, this clone turned up a few times. The CDR3 DNA reads TGTGCCTGGAGGGGTCAGCGTGAAAAACTGTTTTTT. Its protein product is CAWRGQREKLFF. The rearrangement uses TRBV30 and TRBJ1-4, with D uncertain. V lost 3 bases to trimming and J lost 7 bases, with 9 bases between them. The CDR3 runs to 12 residues. Per germline, CDR1 GTSNPN and CDR2 SVGIG (reference sequence).